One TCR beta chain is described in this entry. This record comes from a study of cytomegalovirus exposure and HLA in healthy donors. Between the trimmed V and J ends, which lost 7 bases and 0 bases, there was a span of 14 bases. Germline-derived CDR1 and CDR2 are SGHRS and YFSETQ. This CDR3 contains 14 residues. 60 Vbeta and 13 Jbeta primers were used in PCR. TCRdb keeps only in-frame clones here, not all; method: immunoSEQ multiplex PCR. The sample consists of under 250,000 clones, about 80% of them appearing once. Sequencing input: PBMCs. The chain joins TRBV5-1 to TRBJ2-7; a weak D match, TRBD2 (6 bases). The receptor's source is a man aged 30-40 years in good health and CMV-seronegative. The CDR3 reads CASSPVGSSYEQYF. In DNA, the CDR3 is TGCGCCAGCTCTCCAGTCGGGAGCTCCTACGAGCAGTACTTC. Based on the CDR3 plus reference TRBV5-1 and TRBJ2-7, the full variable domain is KAGVTQTPRYLIKTRGQQVTLSCSPISGHRSVSWYQQTPGQGLQFLFEYFSETQRNKGNFPGRFSGRQFSNSRSEMNVSTLELGDSALYLCASSPVGSSYEQYFGPGTRLTVT.